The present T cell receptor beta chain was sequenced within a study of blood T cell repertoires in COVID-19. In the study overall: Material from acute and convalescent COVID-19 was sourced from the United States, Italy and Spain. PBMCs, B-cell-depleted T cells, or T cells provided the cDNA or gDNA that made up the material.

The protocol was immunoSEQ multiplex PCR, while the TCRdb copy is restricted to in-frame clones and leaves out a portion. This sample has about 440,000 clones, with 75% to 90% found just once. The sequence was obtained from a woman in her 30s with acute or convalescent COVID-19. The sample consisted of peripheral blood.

This CDR3 reads CASRNDRLQYF. The CDR3 nucleotides are TGTGCCAGCAGGAACGATAGACTGCAGTATTTT. V usage is TRBV5-5 and J usage is TRBJ2-3, with D unresolved. The CDR3 totals 11 residues. CDR1 is SGHKS and CDR2 is YYEKEE in the germline V gene (reference sequence). Deletions cut 5 bases from V and 11 bases from J, with 12 bases between.